Listed below are T cell receptor beta chains from one sample, sequenced in a study of shared clonotypes between healthy human individuals. The repertoire was sequenced with immunoSEQ multiplex PCR; TCRdb's copy has only in-frame clones and lacks some. The sample has some 2.3 million clones, approximately 93% seen once; the top ten hold 0.35% to 0.5%. Material: naive CD4+ T cells from PBMCs. The source of these receptors is a man between 18 and 35 years old in good health. Some clones in this sample may be carry-over from other donors' samples. CDR3s include the opening cysteine and the closing phenylalanine or tryptophan. Fields, in order: clone size, J gene, V gene, D gene, CDR3 protein, CDR3 DNA. A D gene is named only where the DNA matches it firmly. Not every row has a clone size; where given, it reads once, few, many or a size class.

size: NA; J: TRBJ2-5; V: TRBV10-3; D: NA; CDR3: CAISESSQKETQYF; DNA: TGTGCCATCAGTGAGTCGTCACAAAAAGAGACCCAGTACTTC
size: NA; J: TRBJ2-7; V: TRBV18; D: TRBD1; CDR3: CASSPDRSYEQYF; DNA: TGTGCCAGCTCACCGGACAGGAGCTACGAGCAGTACTTC
size: NA; J: TRBJ2-3; V: TRBV9; D: NA; CDR3: CASSASPAGRTDTQYF; DNA: TGTGCCAGCAGCGCTAGTCCAGCGGGTCGCACAGATACGCAGTATTTT
size: NA; J: TRBJ2-6; V: TRBV28; D: NA; CDR3: CAAGRGGTGANVLTF; DNA: TGTGCCGCGGGACGGGGCGGGACAGGGGCCAACGTCCTGACTTTC
size: NA; J: TRBJ2-1; V: TRBV10-3; D: TRBD2; CDR3: CAISESRSGARNEQFF; DNA: TGTGCCATCAGTGAGTCGCGGAGCGGGGCTAGGAATGAGCAGTTCTTC
size: NA; J: TRBJ2-1; V: TRBV19; D: NA; CDR3: CASSIDPSYNEQFF; DNA: TGTGCCAGTAGTATAGACCCCTCCTACAATGAGCAGTTCTTC
size: few; J: TRBJ1-5; V: TRBV7-3; D: NA; CDR3: CASSLHSHQPQHF; DNA: TGTGCCAGCAGCTTACACAGCCATCAGCCCCAGCATTTT
size: NA; J: TRBJ2-7; V: TRBV28; D: TRBD2; CDR3: CASSPPRAGVYEQYF; DNA: TGTGCCAGCAGTCCCCCGCGGGCGGGAGTCTACGAGCAGTACTTC
size: NA; J: TRBJ1-2; V: TRBV6-5; D: NA; CDR3: CASSTQGASGYTF; DNA: TGTGCCAGCAGTACCCAGGGTGCTTCGGGCTACACCTTC
size: NA; J: TRBJ2-7; V: TRBV5-1; D: TRBD1; CDR3: CASSPAPGQALPNLF; DNA: TGCGCCAGCAGCCCGGCCCCGGGACAGGCCCTACCAAATCTCTTC
size: NA; J: TRBJ1-5; V: TRBV27; D: NA; CDR3: CASKRGGVDSGNQPQHF; DNA: TGTGCCAGCAAAAGGGGAGGGGTCGACAGCGGCAATCAGCCCCAGCATTTT
size: once; J: TRBJ1-4; V: TRBV7-9; D: NA; CDR3: CASSPRIGSNEKLFF; DNA: TGTGCCAGCAGCCCGAGAATAGGTTCTAATGAAAAACTGTTTTTT
size: NA; J: TRBJ1-2; V: TRBV6-5; D: NA; CDR3: CASSYSRGSYGYTF; DNA: TGTGCCAGCAGTTACTCCAGGGGCTCTTATGGCTACACCTTC
size: NA; J: TRBJ1-1; V: TRBV15; D: NA; CDR3: CATRHPNTEAFF; DNA: TGTGCCACCAGGCACCCGAACACTGAAGCTTTCTTT
size: NA; J: TRBJ1-3; V: TRBV27; D: NA; CDR3: CASDKEWRSGNTIYF; DNA: TGTGCCAGCGATAAAGAGTGGAGATCTGGAAACACCATATATTTT
size: NA; J: TRBJ1-2; V: TRBV28; D: NA; CDR3: CASRAGINYGYTF; DNA: TGTGCCAGCAGGGCAGGGATTAACTATGGCTACACCTTC
size: NA; J: TRBJ2-7; V: TRBV6-6; D: NA; CDR3: CASSDERGSYEQYF; DNA: TGTGCCAGCAGTGACGAGAGGGGCTCCTACGAGCAGTACTTC
size: NA; J: TRBJ1-1; V: TRBV6-6; D: TRBD1; CDR3: CASSYSGTGEAFF; DNA: TGTGCCAGCAGTTACTCCGGGACAGGTGAAGCTTTCTTT
size: NA; J: TRBJ2-3; V: TRBV19; D: NA; CDR3: CASSIEGISTDTQYF; DNA: TGTGCCAGTAGTATCGAGGGGATAAGCACAGATACGCAGTATTTT
size: NA; J: TRBJ1-1; V: TRBV27; D: TRBD1; CDR3: CASSSLRQGPNTEAFF; DNA: TGTGCCAGCAGTTCCCTCCGACAGGGACCGAACACTGAAGCTTTCTTT
size: NA; J: TRBJ2-1; V: TRBV5-1; D: TRBD1; CDR3: CASSLAHGTGMNEQFF; DNA: TGCGCCAGCAGCTTGGCCCATGGGACAGGGATGAATGAGCAGTTCTTC
size: NA; J: TRBJ2-3; V: TRBV4-2; D: NA; CDR3: CASSQERFGRGTDTQYF; DNA: TGTGCCAGCAGCCAAGAAAGGTTTGGACGGGGCACAGATACGCAGTATTTT
size: NA; J: TRBJ2-3; V: TRBV12-5; D: NA; CDR3: CASGLGTYTQYF; DNA: TGTGCTAGTGGTTTGGGGACGTATACGCAGTATTTT
size: NA; J: TRBJ2-2; V: TRBV28; D: NA; CDR3: CASTLWGDGELFF; DNA: TGTGCCAGCACCCTATGGGGGGACGGGGAGCTGTTTTTT